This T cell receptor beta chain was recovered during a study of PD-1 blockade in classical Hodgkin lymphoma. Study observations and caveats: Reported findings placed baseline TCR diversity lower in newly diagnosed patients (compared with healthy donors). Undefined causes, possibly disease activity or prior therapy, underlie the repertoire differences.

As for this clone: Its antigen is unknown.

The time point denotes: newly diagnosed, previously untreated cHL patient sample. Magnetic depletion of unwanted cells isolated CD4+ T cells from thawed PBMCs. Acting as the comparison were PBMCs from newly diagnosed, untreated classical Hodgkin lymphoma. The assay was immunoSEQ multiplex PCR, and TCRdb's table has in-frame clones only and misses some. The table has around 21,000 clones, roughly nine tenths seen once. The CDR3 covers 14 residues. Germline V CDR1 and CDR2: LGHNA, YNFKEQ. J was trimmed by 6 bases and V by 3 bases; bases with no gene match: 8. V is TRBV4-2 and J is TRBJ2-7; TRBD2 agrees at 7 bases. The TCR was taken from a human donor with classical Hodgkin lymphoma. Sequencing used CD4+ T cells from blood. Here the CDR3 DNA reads TGTGCCAGCAGCCAGTATGCGGGAGCCACCGAGCAGTACTTC. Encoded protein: CASSQYAGATEQYF.